This TCR beta chain was sequenced during a study of blood T cell repertoires in COVID-19. About the research overall: From T cells, B-cell-depleted T cells, or PBMCs came the material, which was cDNA or gDNA.

Per the study methods: How many nucleated cells were present was estimated from reference gene primer amplification. Sequenced by immunoSEQ multiplex PCR; TCRdb stores in-frame clones only, minus some. For V, J and clone size, that table is used; D and trimming come from the DNA. The sample lists 400,000 or so clones, around 90% seen once, with around 0.6% in the top ten. Participants, about 18 to 90 years old, spanned more than 20 US areas. Resolution of symptoms, clearance, or two negative PCRs was present in recovered Cohort 3 donors. This CDR3 has 15 amino acids. From germline, CDR1 is SGHRS and CDR2 YFSETQ. V gave up 4 bases and J gave up 5 bases; unmatched junction bases: 9.

The TCR comes from a young man who had recovered from COVID-19. Sequenced: PBMCs or T cells enriched from blood (not recorded which). J is TRBJ2-5 and V is TRBV5-1, with TRBD2 identical over 9 bases. CDR3 DNA: TGCGCCAGCAGCCGACTAGCGGAGGGGTGGGAGACCCAGTACTTC. Protein product: CASSRLAEGWETQYF.